The clone carrying this TCR beta chain occurred a few times. Its antigen is still unknown. This specimen belongs to a study of beta chain features in type 1 diabetes. Study summary: Comparable age, gender and cell yields were observed in patients relative to healthy donors. General study results and limits: Moderately but significantly shorter TCRB CDR3s were found in Type 1 diabetes patients in all four CD4+ subsets. In the patient group, naive, central memory and Treg TCRB repertoires seemed more alike than in the healthy donor group.

TCRB transcripts that were expressed got sequenced, as all of the isolated RNA had been reverse transcribed. Naive, central memory and regulatory T cell samples produced a mean of roughly 3.8 million reads. Libraries were prepared by immunoSEQ multiplex PCR; TCRdb keeps only in-frame clonotypes and omits some of them. Of 50,000 to 65,000 clones listed, under 55% are singletons. Germline V CDR1 and CDR2: SEHNR, FQNEAQ (reference sequence). This CDR3 has 11 residues. V lost 7 bases and J lost 7, with 8 bases in between. Blood was drawn once from each donor into heparinised tubes. The draws averaged about 120 mL.

The chain links TRBV7-9 to TRBJ2-1; the D is unclear. The source is a man younger than 40 with type 1 diabetes. The sequenced sample consisted of Tregs from blood. The CDR3: CASTPQNEQFF. In DNA form, the CDR3 reads TGTGCCAGCACTCCACAGAATGAGCAGTTCTTC.